The 32 T cell receptor beta chains presented below share a single source sample, sequenced in a study of vaccination and CD4 T cells after COVID-19. Sample treatment: roughly 10-day PBMC culture with coronavirus spike peptide pools or control peptides (ViraFEST assay). Antigen specificity for these receptors is unknown. Cultured CD4+ T-cell DNA underwent Oncomine TCR Beta short-read sequencing. TCRdb independently ran MiXCR on the PCR reads; one entry per CDR3 protein. The table records 13,000 to 15,000 distinct CDR3 sequences, about 76% of them present only once. Input material: CD4+ T cells from blood, cultured in vitro. These receptor sequences come from a human donor who had recovered from COVID-19.

A word on this clonotype: Lacking the conserved final phenylalanine or tryptophan, this CDR3 likely reflects a read error. CDR3 loop: CASSPLLAAYNEQFS. DNA of the CDR3: TGTGCCAGCTCACCGTTACTAGCGGCCTACAATGAGCAGTTCTCC. This sequence joins TRBV18 and TRBJ2-1, with 8 bases that match TRBD2. V lost 3 bases, J lost 2 bases, and 3 bases stayed unmatched. This CDR3 comprises 15 residues. Per the germline V gene, CDR1 is KGHSH and CDR2 is LQKENI.

In this sample, this clonotype turned up a few times. The chain recombines TRBV19 with TRBJ1-6, with unresolved D. Germline V CDR1 and CDR2: LNHDA, SQIVND (reference sequence). V dropped 5 bases and J dropped 7 bases, with 12 bases sitting between them. This CDR3 is built from 14 residues. The CDR3 here is CASSFTRNNSPLHF. The DNA for the CDR3 is TGTGCCAGTAGTTTTACCAGGAACAATTCACCCCTCCACTTT. Complete variable domain (other parts from reference TRBV19 and TRBJ1-6): DGGITQSPKYLFRKEGQNVTLSCEQNLNHDAMYWYRQDPGQGLRLIYYSQIVNDFQKGDIAEGYSVSREKKESFPLTVTSAQKNPTAFYLCASSFTRNNSPLHFGNGTRLTVT.

The rearrangement links TRBV7-7 to TRBJ2-2; D may be TRBD1 (7 bases). The CDR3 runs 16 residues. Germline values: CDR1 SSHAT, CDR2 FNYEAQ (reference sequence). V dropped 4 bases and J dropped 6 bases, with 18 bases sitting between them. Written as DNA, the CDR3 is TGTGCCAGCAGCTCAGGAGGGGGCAGAGGCGCCGGGGAGCTGTTTTTT. Its translation is CASSSGGGRGAGELFF.

The rearrangement uses TRBV7-9 and TRBJ1-2; tentatively, D is TRBD1 (6 bases). Trimming took 5 bases from V and 3 from J, leaving 10 bases between them. Germline V gene data show CDR1 as SEHNR and CDR2 as FQNEAQ (reference sequence). CDR3 length: 13 residues. The CDR3, as DNA: TGTGCCAGCAGCCCTTACAGGGACTATGGCTACACCTTC. Translation gives CASSPYRDYGYTF.

This clonotype has just one count. This chain joins TRBV19 and TRBJ2-7; the match to TRBD2 covers 10 bases. The germline gives CDR1 LNHDA, CDR2 SQIVND (reference sequence). The CDR3 is made up of 13 amino acids. V lost 5 bases, J lost 5 bases, and 3 bases stayed unmatched. The CDR3 region is CASSQLAGNEQYF. CDR3 bases: TGTGCCAGTAGTCAACTAGCGGGAAACGAGCAGTACTTC.

A few counts support this clonotype. The chain carries TRBV20-1 and TRBJ1-2; D ambiguous. The CDR3 is 11 amino acids. Germline V gives CDR1 DFQATT, CDR2 SNEGSKA (reference sequence). The V gene lost 4 bases and the J gene lost 8 bases, with 11 bases spanning the gap. CDR3 sequence reads: CSATSTGGYTF. DNA of the CDR3: TGCAGTGCTACTTCCACGGGGGGCTACACCTTC.

The chain joins TRBV7-6 to TRBJ2-5, with 9 positions matching TRBD2. This CDR3 region has 17 residues. V lost 3 bases to trimming and J lost 3 bases; unmatched junction nucleotides: 11. Germline CDR1 reads SGHVS; CDR2 reads FNYEAQ. The CDR3 loop is CASSLASGITSKETQYF. The CDR3 nucleotides are TGTGCCAGCAGCTTGGCTAGCGGGATCACCTCTAAAGAGACCCAGTACTTC.

The chain couples TRBV24-1 to TRBJ2-3; 9 bases are a match to TRBD1. Trimming took 5 bases from V and 3 from J; bases not matched to a gene: 8. The CDR3 totals 16 residues. Germline V gene sequence: CDR1 KGHDR, CDR2 SFDVKD. The CDR3: CATSVTGTGRTDTQYF. CDR3 in DNA: TGTGCCACCAGTGTAACCGGGACAGGGAGGACAGATACGCAGTATTTT.

This chain joins TRBV20-1 and TRBJ1-1; D not resolved. Trimming shortened V by 2 bases and J by 11 bases, and 9 bases separated the two germline ends. CDR1 DFQATT and CDR2 SNEGSKA come from the germline V gene (reference sequence). The CDR3 has 10 amino acids. The CDR3 loop is CSARPDGAFF. Here the CDR3 DNA reads TGCAGTGCTAGACCGGACGGGGCTTTCTTT.

The chain has TRBV20-1 and TRBJ1-3, with unresolved D. Germline V gene sequence: CDR1 DFQATT, CDR2 SNEGSKA (reference sequence). Trimming removed 5 bases from V and 1 base from J, with 12 bases in between. This CDR3 spans 14 amino acids. CDR3: CSAPGRSSGNTIYF. CDR3 sequence (DNA): TGCAGTGCTCCCGGCCGGTCTTCTGGAAACACCATATATTTT.

This chain connects TRBV20-1 to TRBJ1-1; D possibly corresponds to TRBD1 (5 bases). Looked up from germline, CDR1 is DFQATT and CDR2 is SNEGSKA (reference sequence). V was pared by 5 bases and J by 7 bases, with 17 bases between. This CDR3 has 13 amino acids. CDR3 loop: CSAQLRVAGEAFF. Written as DNA, the CDR3 is TGCAGTGCTCAACTCAGGGTAGCGGGTGAAGCTTTCTTT.

This chain joins TRBV24-1 and TRBJ2-1; D call uncertain. V shed 3 bases and J shed 8 bases, with 16 bases lying between them. CDR3 length equals 15 residues. The germline gives CDR1 KGHDR, CDR2 SFDVKD. DNA of the CDR3: TGTGCCACCAGTGATCCCCGGACCCGAAAGCATGAGCAGTTCTTC. Protein: CATSDPRTRKHEQFF.

V and J are TRBV7-9 and TRBJ2-3, with D unresolved. The CDR3 extends over 12 amino acids. Per germline, CDR1 SEHNR and CDR2 FQNEAQ (reference sequence). Trimming took off 1 base at V and 6 bases at J, with 5 bases between the two ends. CDR3 nucleotide sequence: TGTGCCAGCAGCTTAGGTGTGGATACGCAGTATTTT. Its translation is CASSLGVDTQYF.

V gene TRBV6-2 or TRBV6-3 combines with J gene TRBJ2-4, with D uncertain. Per the germline V gene, CDR1 is MNHEY and CDR2 is SVGEGT. Deletions cut 2 bases from V and 15 bases from J, with 17 bases between. CDR3 length: 13 residues. The CDR3 sequence: CASSYGLLTNRYF. CDR3 in DNA: TGTGCCAGCAGTTACGGGTTGTTGACAAATCGGTACTTC.

The rearrangement uses TRBV7-2 and TRBJ1-5; D unresolved. Germline values: CDR1 SGHTA, CDR2 FQGNSA. The CDR3 has 15 amino acids. V dropped 2 bases and J dropped 3 bases, with 11 bases sitting between them. CDR3 in DNA: TGTGCCAGCAGCTTACGGGGAGGGAACAATCAGCCCCAGCATTTT. Amino acid sequence: CASSLRGGNNQPQHF.

This chain links TRBV6-1 with TRBJ2-3; D not certain. The germline V gene has CDR1 MNHNS and CDR2 SASEGT. This CDR3 region has 16 residues. The V end was cut by 4 bases, the J end by 0 bases, with 14 bases between. CDR3 region: CASSVTLTISTDTQYF. CDR3 DNA sequence: TGTGCCAGCAGTGTGACCCTTACAATTAGCACAGATACGCAGTATTTT.

The chain uses TRBV6-5 and TRBJ1-1; D not resolved. Trimming shortened V by 0 bases and J by 7 bases, and 9 bases separated the two germline ends. In germline, CDR1 is MNHEY, CDR2 SVGAGI. This CDR3 spans 13 amino acids. CDR3 DNA sequence: TGTGCCAGCAGTTACTCGAAAACGGTTGAAGCTTTCTTT. Amino acid sequence: CASSYSKTVEAFF.

This sequence joins TRBV19 and TRBJ2-1; perhaps TRBD1 as D (6 bases). Germline V gene sequence: CDR1 LNHDA, CDR2 SQIVND (reference sequence). The CDR3 is made up of 16 amino acids. Trimming took off 4 bases at V and 10 bases at J, with 23 bases between the two ends. CDR3 in DNA: TGTGCCAGTAGTAGCCCTACAAGGGACACCTCGACCGAGCAGTTCTTC. It is translated as CASSSPTRDTSTEQFF.

The genes are TRBV7-9 and TRBJ1-6; 9 positions match TRBD1. V lost 5 bases, J lost 7 bases, and 6 bases stayed unmatched. Germline-derived CDR1 and CDR2 are SEHNR and FQNEAQ (reference sequence). The CDR3 sequence is 15 residues long. CDR3 protein: CASSVWTGENSPLHF. In nucleotides, the CDR3 is TGTGCCAGCAGCGTATGGACAGGGGAGAATTCACCCCTCCACTTT.

V gene TRBV6-1 combines with J gene TRBJ1-5; D is ambiguous. Trimming left V 4 bases short and J 0 bases short, with 4 bases between. There are 13 residues in the CDR3. Per the germline V gene, CDR1 is MNHNS and CDR2 is SASEGT. The CDR3 coding sequence is TGTGCCAGCAGTGCCTATAGCAATCAGCCCCAGCATTTT. Its protein is CASSAYSNQPQHF.

This chain connects TRBV18 to TRBJ2-7; D ambiguous. V lost 4 bases, J lost 6 bases, and 7 bases lay in between. Per the germline V gene, CDR1 is KGHSH and CDR2 is LQKENI. The CDR3 extends over 11 amino acids. CDR3 protein: CASSLQTEQYF. The CDR3, as DNA: TGTGCCAGCTCACTTCAGACCGAGCAGTACTTC.

The chain links TRBV2 to TRBJ1-1; tentatively, D is TRBD1 (6 bases). Germline V CDR1 and CDR2: SNHLY, FYNNEI. The CDR3 consists of 14 residues. V was cut by 6 bases and J by 6 bases, with 17 bases left in between. CDR3 sequence (DNA): TGTGCCAGCAGGGACCGCCGGACAGAGGCTGAAGCTTTCTTT. Translating it yields CASRDRRTEAEAFF. Together with reference TRBV2 and TRBJ1-1, the CDR3 gives the full variable domain: EPEVTQTPSHQVTQMGQEVILRCVPISNHLYFYWYRQILGQKVEFLVSFYNNEISEKSEIFDDQFSVERPDGSNFTLKIRSTKLEDSAMYFCASRDRRTEAEAFFGQGTRLTVV.

V usage is TRBV27 and J usage is TRBJ2-5; tentatively, D is TRBD1 (6 bases). The CDR3 consists of 14 residues. Germline CDR1 is MNHEY and CDR2 is SMNVEV (reference sequence). V lost 4 bases and J lost 3, with 12 bases in between. The CDR3 DNA follows: TGTGCCAGCAGTTCCCACGGGACAAAAGAGACCCAGTACTTC. It translates to CASSSHGTKETQYF.

The J gene is TRBJ2-5, the V gene TRBV5-1; 7 nucleotides agree with TRBD2. Losses at the gene ends were 0 bases for V and 7 bases for J; bases not matched to a gene: 9. The CDR3 has 15 amino acids. The germline V gene encodes CDR1 SGHRS and CDR2 YFSETQ. DNA of the CDR3: TGCGCCAGCAGCTTGGTGGCGGGAGTCGGTGGGACCCAGTACTTC. It specifies CASSLVAGVGGTQYF.

This clonotype was detected only once. The chain employs TRBV7-2 and TRBJ1-1; D might be TRBD1 (5 bases). This CDR3 contains 14 residues. V dropped 4 bases and J dropped 7 bases, with 16 bases sitting between them. The V gene's germline CDR1 is SGHTA and CDR2 FQGNSA. DNA of the CDR3: TGTGCCAGCAGCTCGTTCAGGGTTCGGGGTGAAGCTTTCTTT. Amino acids: CASSSFRVRGEAFF.

The chain couples TRBV7-8 to TRBJ2-7, with 11 nucleotides matching TRBD2. Looked up from germline, CDR1 is SGHVS and CDR2 is FQNEAQ. V lost 5 bases to trimming and J lost 1 base; unmatched junction nucleotides: 4. The length of the CDR3 is 15 residues. CDR3: CASSLRTSGSYEQYF. The CDR3 DNA reads as TGTGCCAGCAGCCTCAGGACTAGCGGGTCCTACGAGCAGTACTTC.

This chain joins TRBV24-1 and TRBJ2-5, with D possibly being TRBD1 (5 bases). CDR3 length equals 13 residues. Germline loops: CDR1 KGHDR, CDR2 SFDVKD. Deletions cut 3 bases from V and 4 bases from J, with 8 bases between. CDR3 sequence reads: CATSDPRAETQYF. The CDR3 nucleotides are TGTGCCACCAGTGATCCCAGGGCAGAGACCCAGTACTTC.

The chain joins TRBV20-1 to TRBJ1-6; 10 nucleotides line up with TRBD1. Germline values: CDR1 DFQATT, CDR2 SNEGSKA (reference sequence). This CDR3 region has 15 residues. V gave up 6 bases and J gave up 10 bases; unmatched junction bases: 12. CDR3 DNA: TGCAGTGCGCTCATGACAGGGGGCTTGAGATCACCCCTCCACTTT. This sequence encodes CSALMTGGLRSPLHF.

This sequence joins TRBV27 and TRBJ2-7, with 7 bases matching TRBD2. CDR1 and CDR2 from the germline V gene are MNHEY and SMNVEV (reference sequence). J gave up 4 bases and V 7 bases, and 16 bases lay outside the gene matches. This CDR3 has 16 residues. The CDR3 DNA sequence: TGTGCCAGCAAAAGGGTGACTAGCACCTCACGTTACGAGCAGTACTTC. It yields the protein CASKRVTSTSRYEQYF.

V and J are TRBV12-3 or TRBV12-4 and TRBJ1-1; D perhaps matches TRBD1 (6 bases). The CDR3 runs 14 residues. The V end lost 6 bases, the J end lost 1 base, and 12 bases lay between the germline ends. The CDR3 loop is CASRHRTENTEAFF. CDR3 coding DNA: TGTGCCAGCAGACATAGGACAGAGAACACTGAAGCTTTCTTT.

V gene TRBV7-2 combines with J gene TRBJ2-7, with unresolved D. V lost 5 bases to trimming and J lost 1 base, with 6 bases between them. CDR3 length equals 12 residues. In germline, CDR1 is SGHTA, CDR2 FQGNSA. DNA for the CDR3: TGTGCCAGCAGCAGAGCTTCCTACGAGCAGTACTTC. Protein product: CASSRASYEQYF.

V and J are TRBV11-2 and TRBJ2-5; D tentatively reads TRBD1 or TRBD2 (5 bases each). Germline loops: CDR1 SGHAT, CDR2 FQNNGV. This CDR3 is 16 amino acids long. V was clipped by 1 base and J by 5 bases, with 17 bases between them. The CDR3 spells CASSLGGGASGETQYF. Here the CDR3 DNA reads TGTGCCAGCAGCTTAGGAGGTGGGGCGTCGGGGGAGACCCAGTACTTC.